A single sample is the source of the 29 T cell receptor beta chains below, sequenced in a study of shared clonotypes between healthy human individuals. Measured with immunoSEQ multiplex PCR; TCRdb has only the in-frame clones, and not every one. This sample yields about a million clones, of which roughly 72% are seen a single time; nearly 1.5% belongs to the top ten. The sequenced sample consisted of memory CD4+ T cells sorted from blood. Subset meaning: CD45RA-negative fraction. The receptors stem from a man younger than 35 in good health.

This clone showed up just a few times. The chain uses TRBV5-3 and TRBJ2-3, with D maybe TRBD2 (6 bases). TRBV5-3 is an ORF, with its function uncertain. There are 19 residues in the CDR3. Trimming left V 3 bases short and J 0 bases short, with 23 bases between. The CDR3 here is CARSSVPLVWGTSTDTQYF. DNA for the CDR3: TGTGCCAGAAGCTCGGTCCCCCTCGTGTGGGGGACTAGCACAGATACGCAGTATTTT.

The gene calls are TRBV6-5 and TRBJ2-3; no firm D call. The CDR3 is 13 residues long. V was clipped by 4 bases and J by 5 bases, with 10 bases between them. Looked up from germline, CDR1 is MNHEY and CDR2 is SVGAGI. The chain's CDR3 is CASSLARGDTQYF. CDR3 nucleotide sequence: TGTGCCAGCAGTTTGGCCCGTGGAGATACGCAGTATTTT.

The chain joins TRBV30 to TRBJ1-4; D remains ambiguous. The ends were cut back, 6 bases at V and 8 bases at J, with 19 bases in the middle. The CDR3 is 14 residues long. Germline V lookup: CDR1 GTSNPN, CDR2 SVGIG (reference sequence). The CDR3 DNA follows: TGTGCCTGTGACCGGGGAGCGATTGGGGAAAAACTGTTTTTT. Protein sequence: CACDRGAIGEKLFF. Full variable domain (rest looked up from reference TRBV30 and TRBJ1-4): SQTIHQWPATLVQPVGSPLSLECTVEGTSNPNLYWYRQAAGRGLQLLFYSVGIGQISSEVPQNLSASRPQDRQFILSSKKLLLSDSGFYLCACDRGAIGEKLFFGSGTQLSVL.

V and J are TRBV2 and TRBJ1-1; D might be TRBD1 (5 bases). CDR1 SNHLY and CDR2 FYNNEI come from the germline V gene. The CDR3 extends over 15 amino acids. The V end was cut by 4 bases, the J end by 2 bases, with 14 bases between. CDR3 nucleotides: TGTGCCAGCAGTGGACAGTTAAGTTCTAACACTGAAGCTTTCTTT. Translated: CASSGQLSSNTEAFF.

J is TRBJ2-1 and V is TRBV5-1; 10 bases fit TRBD1. This CDR3 comprises 15 residues. V trimming: 4 bases; J trimming: 2 bases; junction bases outside the gene matches: 3. The germline V gene has CDR1 SGHRS and CDR2 YFSETQ. The CDR3 DNA reads as TGCGCCAGCAGCATAGACAGGGGGCCCTACAATGAGCAGTTCTTC. Translated: CASSIDRGPYNEQFF.

The chain couples TRBV6-6 to TRBJ1-5; the match to TRBD1 covers 7 bases. CDR3 length: 15 amino acids. Per germline, CDR1 MNHNY and CDR2 SVGAGI (reference sequence). The junction had 17 bases not matched to a gene; V was cut back by 7 bases and J by 11 bases. The CDR3, as DNA: TGTGCCAGCATAAAGGATAGGGGGACCCAGGGGGCCCAGCATTTT. It encodes CASIKDRGTQGAQHF.

In regard to this clone: This CDR3 is also generated by other DNA sequences in the sample. The chain links TRBV28 to TRBJ1-2; D uncertain. The germline V and J ends were trimmed by 5 bases and 4 bases, with 11 bases remaining between them. This CDR3 comprises 13 residues. CDR1 and CDR2 from the germline V gene are MDHEN and SYDVKM. CDR3: CASSPPAVYGYTF. In DNA, the CDR3 is TGTGCCAGCAGTCCCCCTGCTGTCTATGGCTACACCTTC.

This clone was seen just once. The rearrangement joins TRBV5-1 to TRBJ1-1; 9 bases are shared with TRBD1. V lost 5 bases, J lost 0 bases, and 2 bases stayed unmatched. Germline V gene sequence: CDR1 SGHRS, CDR2 YFSETQ. This CDR3 is built from 14 residues. CDR3: CASSWDRVNTEAFF. The CDR3 bases are TGCGCCAGCAGTTGGGACAGGGTGAACACTGAAGCTTTCTTT.

V is TRBV4-3 and J is TRBJ2-7, with 7 bases aligning to TRBD1. Germline V gene lookup returns CDR1 LGHNA and CDR2 YSLEER. With V trimmed by 0 bases and J by 3 bases, 5 bases remained unmatched. This CDR3 comprises 15 residues. The CDR3 reads CASSQENRGYYEQYF. The CDR3 coding sequence is TGCGCCAGCAGCCAAGAGAACAGGGGATACTACGAGCAGTACTTC.

This clone was seen more than once but under ten times. This chain links TRBV5-1 with TRBJ2-3, with a possible D match to TRBD1 (5 bases). CDR1 is SGHRS, CDR2 YFSETQ, per germline. Trimming cost V 8 bases and J 2 bases, with 24 bases left between them. CDR3 length: 17 amino acids. CDR3 sequence reads: CASRKRDSFISTDTQYF. CDR3 DNA sequence: TGCGCCAGTCGGAAACGAGACAGCTTCATATCCACAGATACGCAGTATTTT.

The rearrangement joins TRBV28 to TRBJ2-3; unclear D gene. From germline, CDR1 is MDHEN and CDR2 SYDVKM. The CDR3 spans 12 residues. Trimming took 3 bases from V and 8 from J, leaving 9 bases between them. CDR3 bases: TGTGCCAGCAGTTTTATGGATGCTACGCAGTATTTT. This sequence encodes CASSFMDATQYF. The full variable domain, completed using reference TRBV28 and TRBJ2-3, is DVKVTQSSRYLVKRTGEKVFLECVQDMDHENMFWYRQDPGLGLRLIYFSYDVKMKEKGDIPEGYSVSREKKERFSLILESASTNQTSMYLCASSFMDATQYFGPGTRLTVL.

The J gene is TRBJ2-3, the V gene TRBV7-3, with D tentatively TRBD1 or TRBD2 (5 bases each). The ends were cut back, 2 bases at V and 3 bases at J, with 12 bases in the middle. Germline CDR1 and CDR2: SGHTA and FQGTGA. The CDR3 has 15 residues. This chain's CDR3 is CASSLLGDQTDTQYF. CDR3 nucleotide sequence: TGTGCCAGCAGCTTACTGGGGGATCAGACAGATACGCAGTATTTT.

The chain is built from TRBV5-5 and TRBJ2-7; TRBD1 is a possible D gene (5 bases). Germline V gives CDR1 SGHKS, CDR2 YYEKEE (reference sequence). V lost 0 bases and J 5 bases, leaving 6 bases between the germline ends. The CDR3 consists of 12 residues. CDR3 DNA sequence: TGTGCCAGCAGCTTGGTCAGGGACGAGCAGTACTTC. Protein: CASSLVRDEQYF. Complete variable domain (other parts from reference TRBV5-5 and TRBJ2-7): DAGVTQSPTHLIKTRGQQVTLRCSPISGHKSVSWYQQVLGQGPQFIFQYYEKEERGRGNFPDRFSARQFPNYSSELNVNALLLGDSALYLCASSLVRDEQYFGPGTRLTVT.

The chain recombines TRBV19 with TRBJ2-2; a weak D match, TRBD1 (5 bases). V gave up 6 bases and J gave up 6 bases, with 11 bases separating them. Per germline, CDR1 LNHDA and CDR2 SQIVND (reference sequence). CDR3 length: 13 residues. The CDR3: CASSVWGAGELFF. CDR3 DNA: TGTGCCAGTAGCGTTTGGGGCGCCGGGGAGCTGTTTTTT.

The chain employs TRBV10-3 and TRBJ2-7; D ambiguous. The CDR3 is 12 residues long. Germline loops: CDR1 ENHRY, CDR2 SYGVKD. Trimming stripped 0 bases from V and 4 bases from J, with 4 bases between. The CDR3 here is CAISESLYEQYF. For the CDR3, the DNA is TGTGCCATCAGTGAGTCTTTGTACGAGCAGTACTTC.

The rearrangement joins TRBV7-2 to TRBJ2-1; a possible D gene is TRBD2 (7 bases). Per germline, CDR1 SGHTA and CDR2 FQGNSA. The CDR3 loop spans 11 amino acids. V was pared by 4 bases and J by 15 bases, with 13 bases between. CDR3 residues: CASSSSGGSFF. CDR3 nucleotide sequence: TGTGCCAGCAGCTCCTCGGGGGGCTCGTTCTTC.

This clone has a handful of counts. The V gene is TRBV6-1, the J gene TRBJ1-5, with D tentatively TRBD1 (5 bases). Trimming pared 6 bases from V and 3 bases from J, leaving 12 bases between. The CDR3 runs 14 residues. The germline gives CDR1 MNHNS, CDR2 SASEGT. CDR3 nucleotide sequence: TGTGCCAGCAGAGAGGCGGGGCCCAATCAGCCCCAGCATTTT. It codes for CASREAGPNQPQHF.

The rearrangement joins TRBV25-1 to TRBJ2-3; 15 bases are a match to TRBD2. The CDR3 is 18 residues long. V lost 4 bases, J lost 5 bases, and 10 bases stayed unmatched. CDR1 and CDR2 from the germline V gene are MGHDK and SYGVNS. The DNA for the CDR3 is TGTGCCAGCAGTGCCGGACTAGCGGGAGGGAGTCGTGGAGATACGCAGTATTTT. Protein sequence: CASSAGLAGGSRGDTQYF.

The chain is built from TRBV10-1 and TRBJ2-2; D is unresolved. Deletions cut 6 bases from V and 0 bases from J, with 5 bases between. The CDR3 extends over 13 amino acids. Germline V gene data show CDR1 as WNHNN and CDR2 as SYGVQD (reference sequence). This chain's CDR3 is CASRYSNTGELFF. The CDR3 bases are TGCGCCAGCAGGTATTCGAACACCGGGGAGCTGTTTTTT.

The genes are TRBV7-9 and TRBJ2-7; 9 nucleotides align to TRBD2. Germline assignment: CDR1 SEHNR and CDR2 FQNEAQ (reference sequence). The CDR3 runs to 15 residues. With V trimmed by 3 bases and J by 4 bases, 7 bases remained unmatched. The CDR3 DNA reads TGTGCCAGCAGCTTGGATAGCGGGGGACCTTACGAGCAGTACTTC. Amino acid sequence: CASSLDSGGPYEQYF. Supplemented by reference TRBV7-9 and TRBJ2-7, the full variable domain reads DTGVSQNPRHKITKRGQNVTFRCDPISEHNRLYWYRQTLGQGPEFLTYFQNEAQLEKSRLLSDRFSAERPKGSFSTLEIQRTEQGDSAMYLCASSLDSGGPYEQYFGPGTRLTVT.

The J gene is TRBJ2-1, the V gene TRBV28; tentative D call: TRBD2 (5 bases). The CDR3 sequence is 11 residues long. CDR1 is MDHEN, CDR2 SYDVKM, per germline. Trimming shortened V by 7 bases and J by 8 bases, and 9 bases separated the two germline ends. Here the CDR3 reads CASTSRHEQFF. The CDR3 DNA reads as TGTGCCAGCACTAGCCGACATGAGCAGTTCTTC.

This sequence joins TRBV11-2 and TRBJ1-4; D is unclear. The CDR3 totals 13 residues. The germline CDR1 and CDR2 sequences are SGHAT and FQNNGV. V shed 2 bases and J shed 4 bases, with 5 bases lying between them. The CDR3 nucleotides are TGTGCCAGCAGCTTAATGATTAATGAAAAACTGTTTTTT. Protein product: CASSLMINEKLFF. Based on the CDR3 plus reference TRBV11-2 and TRBJ1-4, the full variable domain is EAGVAQSPRYKIIEKRQSVAFWCNPISGHATLYWYQQILGQGPKLLIQFQNNGVVDDSQLPKDRFSAERLKGVDSTLKIQPAKLEDSAVYLCASSLMINEKLFFGSGTQLSVL.

This chain joins TRBV5-1 and TRBJ2-1; 8 bases fit TRBD1. Trimming removed 3 bases from V and 9 bases from J; junction bases left unmatched: 2. Germline V gives CDR1 SGHRS, CDR2 YFSETQ. This CDR3 has 12 amino acids. The CDR3 sequence is CASSSTGGEQFF. The DNA of the CDR3 is TGCGCCAGCAGCTCCACAGGGGGTGAGCAGTTCTTC.

The chain combines TRBV29-1 with TRBJ2-5; 10 nucleotides line up with TRBD1. From germline, CDR1 is SQVTM and CDR2 ANQGSEA. V dropped 1 base and J dropped 5; count of bases not matched to a gene: 4. CDR3 size: 14 residues. CDR3 DNA sequence: TGCAGCGTTGAAGGGGACAGGGGTTGGGAGACCCAGTACTTC. This translates into CSVEGDRGWETQYF.

This chain uses TRBV30 with TRBJ2-5; D ambiguous. TRBJ2-7 explains the end of the DNA better; the J call may be wrong. The CDR3 loop spans 10 amino acids. CDR1 is GTSNPN, CDR2 SVGIG, per germline (reference sequence). The CDR3 is CAWREYEQYF. For the CDR3, the DNA is TGTGCCTGGAGGGAATACGAGCAGTACTTC.

This clone was picked up one time. J is TRBJ2-2 and V is TRBV10-3; D is possibly TRBD2 (6 bases). The CDR3 loop spans 12 amino acids. The V and J ends lost 11 bases and 5 bases respectively, with 12 bases between them. In germline, CDR1 is ENHRY, CDR2 SYGVKD. The CDR3 coding sequence is TGTGCCTCCGCGGGGTCGACCGGGGAGCTGTTTTTT. It yields the protein CASAGSTGELFF.

The rearrangement joins TRBV18 to TRBJ2-3; no clear D. Trimming took 6 bases from V and 6 from J, leaving 13 bases between them. The CDR3 sequence is 13 residues long. Germline CDR1 is KGHSH and CDR2 is LQKENI. CDR3 amino acids: CASSDTAWDTQYF. The CDR3 DNA reads TGTGCCAGCTCCGACACAGCCTGGGATACGCAGTATTTT.

This clone has only a few counts. V gene TRBV18 combines with J gene TRBJ1-3; D uncertain. CDR1 is KGHSH and CDR2 is LQKENI in the germline V gene. Between the trimmed V and J ends, which lost 2 bases and 4 bases, there was a span of 6 bases. The CDR3 loop spans 13 amino acids. The CDR3 region is CASSPSPGNTIYF. The CDR3 bases are TGTGCCAGCTCACCATCCCCCGGAAACACCATATATTTT.

The chain uses TRBV9 and TRBJ2-5; D gene unclear. CDR3 length equals 16 residues. Trimming took 0 bases from V and 1 from J, leaving 13 bases between them. Germline V lookup: CDR1 SGDLS, CDR2 YYNGEE. CDR3 sequence: CASSVGTATFQETQYF. The CDR3 bases are TGTGCCAGCAGCGTAGGAACCGCTACATTCCAAGAGACCCAGTACTTC.